Given below is one T cell receptor (beta chain) in context. The clone's antigen remains unknown. No much larger clone exists at a distance of one base, and base qualities are not known. Using the deep immunoSEQ assay, TCR CDR3 regions were amplified from genomic DNA by multiplex PCR. Extracted genomic DNA from each cell subset was distributed evenly across all wells of several immunoSEQ 96-well plates, and each plate was treated as a replicate. For unsorted PBMC, approximately 300 ng of genomic DNA, equivalent to approximately 30,000 T cell genomes, went into each replicate PCR. Ten immunoSEQ deep assay plates were used to sequence unsorted PBMC genomic DNA. Purified libraries were measured with a Qubit 3.0 fluorometer, size-checked on a Bioanalyzer 2100, and measured again with the KAPA Library Quantification kit. Every immunoSEQ 96-well plate was sequenced on a dedicated single-read 150-cycle Illumina NextSeq 550 flow cell. The paper's data handling went like this. Because only junctional sequences without quality scores were contained in the immunoSEQ output, filtering matching that applied to full-length reads could not be performed. To assign V/J genes and CDR3, sequences were annotated against IMGT germline references using PyIR, a Python wrapper for IgBLAST v1.9. Reads were filtered out if the reads had weak V/J assignments (E-value above 1e-6), no CDR3, stop codons, out-of-frame junctions, or ambiguous translated residues. V3J clonotypes were defined by identical inferred V gene, J gene, and CDR3 amino acid sequence. To compute the percentage overlap between repertoires, the number of shared unique clonotypes was divided by the size of the smaller repertoire. Repertoire richness was assessed with RTK rarefaction, the Chao1 estimator, and Recon v2.1 estimates of unobserved clonotypes. The clones in this table, taken by TCRdb from immuneACCESS, are in-frame only. Not every clone is retained; where verified, under half of the shortfall comes from an unresolved V gene, and the cause of the rest is unknown. V and J calls and clone size are as listed in that table; D and trimming were resolved from the DNA. In all, the sample holds roughly 490,000 clones, and 76% of those were seen once. Together, the top ten hold 10% to 15% of the sample.

The sample is drawn from a study of shared clonotypes between healthy human individuals (dated by TCRdb to 2020 to 2022). Broadly, across the study: The cohort comprised two women and a few men aged 18 to 49 years. Leukapheresis yielded between about 0.85 and 9 billion PBMCs per donor. To increase sequencing depth and limit assay-specific biases, TCR repertoire library preparation and sequencing were carried out by different laboratories using diverse techniques. To estimate repertoire size and how much clonotypes are shared between individuals, the study performed deep sequencing of blood TCR repertoires from a few healthy adults.

The donors were healthy, HIV-negative adults with no recently reported acute infections or vaccinations. Every donor was a Caucasian adult living in Nashville, Tennessee, USA. For unsorted samples, about 90 million PBMCs were counted, and genomic DNA was extracted using the QIAamp DNA Blood Mini kit. Blood was obtained by leukapheresis, after which PBMCs were separated by Ficoll-Histopaque density gradient centrifugation and cryopreserved in liquid nitrogen vapor phase. Broad study findings and their caveats: The genetic and exposure-history diversity represented was limited by the small number of donors. Based on pairwise subsampling, the degree of clonotype sharing among donors was expected to be affected by sequencing depth. Sampling was limited to blood, and TCR repertoires in tissue likely differ from TCR repertoires in blood.

The germline V gene gives CDR1 as SGDLS and CDR2 as YYNGEE. The CDR3 numbers 15 residues from cysteine through phenylalanine. Just the 45-base CDR3 DNA is kept, in frame starting at base 1. V and J lose 2 bases and 5 bases, and a span of 17 bases separates them. This receptor was obtained from a woman in her forties in good health. Some clones in this sample may be carry-over from other donors' samples. The sequence is built from TRBV9 and TRBJ2-7, with an unclear D gene assignment. Specimen: PBMCs. The CDR3 sequence is CASSVSGSDGHEQYF. The nucleotides are TGTGCCAGCAGCGTTAGTGGTTCAGATGGCCACGAGCAGTACTTC. The reference TRBV9 and TRBJ2-7 proteins fill in what lies around the CDR3, so the full variable domain reads DSGVTQTPKHLITATGQRVTLRCSPRSGDLSVYWYQQSLDQGLQFLIQYYNGEERAKGNILERFSAQQFPDLHSELNLSSLELGDSALYFCASSVSGSDGHEQYFGPGTRLTVT.